The next 22 T cell receptor beta chains were all read from a single sample in a study of siplizumab effects on memory and regulatory T cells. Antigens for these TCRs are unknown. Profiling relied on immunoSEQ multiplex PCR, and the TCRdb table lists in-frame clones only, not all of them. The sample shows under 20,000 clones, over 45% of them seen only once. An approximately six-day coculture at 37°C was performed with the mixed lymphocyte reaction cells. The specimen was CFSE-low (dividing) CD4+ T cells sorted from an allogeneic mixed lymphocyte reaction. The receptors stem from a human donor in good health; the cells came from an allogeneic mixed lymphocyte reaction.

This chain uses TRBV5-1 with TRBJ2-3; D assignment may be TRBD1 or TRBD2 (6 bases each). The CDR3 has 15 residues. Looked up from germline, CDR1 is SGHRS and CDR2 is YFSETQ. The ends were cut back, 7 bases at V and 4 bases at J, with 19 bases in the middle. The CDR3 reads CASREGGIWADTQYF. In DNA form, the CDR3 reads TGCGCCAGCCGAGAGGGGGGTATTTGGGCAGATACGCAGTATTTT.

This chain connects TRBV2 to TRBJ2-5; TRBD2 matches 8 bases. The CDR3 is made up of 15 amino acids. The germline V gene has CDR1 SNHLY and CDR2 FYNNEI. V trimming: 2 bases; J trimming: 4 bases; junction bases outside the gene matches: 6. The CDR3 DNA follows: TGTGCCAGCAGTGAAAATCGGGGGGGCGCAGAGACCCAGTACTTC. Protein sequence: CASSENRGGAETQYF.

The V gene is TRBV7-2, the J gene TRBJ2-2, with 8 bases identical to TRBD1. Trimming cost V 1 base and J 6 bases; bases outside gene matches: 4. Germline assignment: CDR1 SGHTA and CDR2 FQGNSA. The CDR3 runs to 15 residues. The DNA for the CDR3 is TGTGCCAGCAGCTTAGGGACAGGGATCCCCGGGGAGCTGTTTTTT. Protein: CASSLGTGIPGELFF. The full variable domain, its missing parts supplied by reference TRBV7-2 and TRBJ2-2, is GAGVSQSPSNKVTEKGKDVELRCDPISGHTALYWYRQSLGQGLEFLIYFQGNSAPDKSGLPSDRFSAERTGGSVSTLTIQRTQQEDSAVYLCASSLGTGIPGELFFGEGSRLTVL.

V usage is TRBV7-2 and J usage is TRBJ2-5; 13 bases match TRBD2. The CDR3 has 14 residues. CDR1 is SGHTA and CDR2 is FQGNSA in the germline V gene. V shed 5 bases, J shed 5 bases, and the junction held 2 bases outside the gene matches. The DNA of the CDR3 is TGTGCCAGCAGCGGACTAGCGGGGGTGGAGACCCAGTACTTC. It specifies CASSGLAGVETQYF.

V usage is TRBV9 and J usage is TRBJ1-2; no clear D. The germline V gene encodes CDR1 SGDLS and CDR2 YYNGEE. CDR3 length: 14 amino acids. V lost 0 bases to trimming and J lost 1 base, with 7 bases between them. CDR3 sequence reads: CASSVGSVNYGYTF. The CDR3 DNA follows: TGTGCCAGCAGCGTAGGCTCGGTTAACTATGGCTACACCTTC.

The chain combines TRBV6-5 with TRBJ1-5, with D perhaps TRBD1 (6 bases). CDR3 length: 13 residues. CDR1 is MNHEY and CDR2 is SVGAGI in the germline V gene. Between the trimmed V and J ends, which lost 3 bases and 11 bases, there was a span of 14 bases. Here the CDR3 reads CASSYGGAGAQHF. The CDR3 nucleotides read TGTGCCAGCAGTTATGGGGGGGCAGGAGCCCAGCATTTT.

The CDR3 bases are TGTGCCAGCAGCAGGACCGGTGATAGCACTGAAGCTTTCTTT. Protein sequence: CASSRTGDSTEAFF. The chain has TRBV7-9 and TRBJ1-1; no reliable D call. The CDR3 length is 14 residues. Germline assignment: CDR1 SEHNR and CDR2 FQNEAQ (reference sequence). V lost 5 bases, J lost 4 bases, and 14 bases lay in between.

Only one count was recorded for this clone. The chain has TRBV6-1 and TRBJ2-7; D gene uncertain. Deletions cut 6 bases from V and 0 bases from J, with 3 bases between. Germline assignment: CDR1 MNHNS and CDR2 SASEGT. This CDR3 is built from 11 residues. CDR3: CASRNSYEQYF. In nucleotides, the CDR3 is TGTGCCAGCAGAAACTCCTACGAGCAGTACTTC.

The chain couples TRBV4-2 to TRBJ2-7, with D perhaps matching TRBD1 (5 bases). The V end was cut by 5 bases, the J end by 6 bases, with 11 bases between. The length of the CDR3 is 12 residues. Germline CDR1 LGHNA, CDR2 YNFKEQ. CDR3 amino acids: CASSFYRTEQYF. DNA of the CDR3: TGTGCCAGCAGCTTTTACAGGACCGAGCAGTACTTC.

This clone was seen only a few times. The chain has TRBV5-4 and TRBJ2-3, with D possibly TRBD2 on 7 matching bases. The CDR3 loop spans 16 amino acids. Germline values: CDR1 SGHNT, CDR2 YYREEE (reference sequence). V dropped 4 bases and J dropped 0 bases, with 15 bases sitting between them. In DNA, the CDR3 is TGTGCCAGCAGCCCAAGCCGGGGGGCTAGCACAGATACGCAGTATTTT. Translated, it gives CASSPSRGASTDTQYF.

This clone was found a few times. The V gene is TRBV6-1, the J gene TRBJ1-2; 7 bases match TRBD1. Losses at the gene ends were 6 bases for V and 8 bases for J; bases not matched to a gene: 9. CDR1 MNHNS and CDR2 SASEGT come from the germline V gene. This CDR3 is 13 amino acids long. The CDR3 protein is CASRVTGLDGYTF. The CDR3 DNA follows: TGTGCCAGCAGGGTGACAGGGTTAGACGGCTACACCTTC.

This sequence joins TRBV7-3 and TRBJ2-3; D might be TRBD1 or TRBD2, each matching 6 bases. The CDR3 covers 16 residues. In germline, CDR1 is SGHTA, CDR2 FQGTGA. V was shortened by 5 bases and J by 5 bases, with 20 bases between the two germline ends. The DNA for the CDR3 is TGTGCCAGCAGCCTCCTGGGGGGCGGGGTAGGAGATACGCAGTATTTT. This translates into CASSLLGGGVGDTQYF.

Worth noting for this clone: The junction shows a germline mismatch at one end, possibly a read error. The genes are TRBV6-1 and TRBJ1-2, with D unclear. CDR3 length: 14 residues. Germline CDR1 and CDR2: MNHNS and SASEGT. This CDR3 is CAISDNPGFYGYTF. The DNA of the CDR3 is TGTGCCATCAGTGACAACCCGGGATTCTATGGCTACACCTTC.

In its sample, this clone was seen many times. This chain connects TRBV6-5 to TRBJ1-1; D is undetermined. V was shortened by 7 bases and J by 3 bases, with 12 bases between the two germline ends. The germline CDR1 and CDR2 sequences are MNHEY and SVGAGI. This CDR3 comprises 13 residues. CDR3: CASKDPADTEAFF. For the CDR3, the DNA is TGTGCCAGCAAAGACCCAGCGGACACTGAAGCTTTCTTT.

The J gene is TRBJ1-2, the V gene TRBV28; no definite D call. The germline V gene encodes CDR1 MDHEN and CDR2 SYDVKM. The CDR3 consists of 12 residues. V lost 5 bases and J 8 bases, leaving 12 bases between the germline ends. The CDR3 sequence is CASSDTYRGYTF. CDR3 nucleotide sequence: TGTGCCAGCAGTGACACCTATCGAGGCTACACCTTC.

The rearrangement links TRBV19 to TRBJ1-4; D unclear. This CDR3 is built from 13 residues. The germline CDR1 and CDR2 sequences are LNHDA and SQIVND (reference sequence). V lost 3 bases, J lost 8 bases, and 10 bases lay in between. CDR3 in DNA: TGTGCCAGTAGTATCCTCGGAGGAGAAAAACTGTTTTTT. This gives the protein CASSILGGEKLFF.

By sample share, this clone is medium-sized. V is TRBV30 and J is TRBJ1-1, with D hard to call. This CDR3 spans 15 amino acids. Trimming pared 0 bases from V and 0 bases from J, leaving 11 bases between. Germline V gives CDR1 GTSNPN, CDR2 SVGIG (reference sequence). The CDR3 nucleotides are TGTGCCTGGAGTGTACTGTCGGGGATGAACACTGAAGCTTTCTTT. Translation: CAWSVLSGMNTEAFF.

The J gene is TRBJ2-7, the V gene TRBV19; no reliable D call. V was trimmed by 6 bases and J by 6 bases, leaving 12 bases between them. There are 12 residues in the CDR3. Germline V gives CDR1 LNHDA, CDR2 SQIVND (reference sequence). The CDR3 loop reads CASRGYPGEQYF. CDR3 bases: TGTGCCAGTAGGGGATACCCCGGCGAGCAGTACTTC.

The chain joins TRBV10-3 to TRBJ2-7; D is possibly TRBD1 (5 bases). V was clipped by 4 bases and J by 2 bases, with 18 bases between them. This CDR3 contains 16 residues. Looked up from germline, CDR1 is ENHRY and CDR2 is SYGVKD. The CDR3 reads CAISGLEAGSTYEQYF. The CDR3 DNA sequence: TGTGCCATCAGTGGCCTTGAGGCAGGGTCCACCTACGAGCAGTACTTC.

This clone was seen a few times. The genes are TRBV9 and TRBJ1-2, with D tentatively TRBD1 (6 bases). Germline-derived CDR1 and CDR2 are SGDLS and YYNGEE. The CDR3 is made up of 14 amino acids. V was pared by 4 bases and J by 10 bases, with 20 bases between. The CDR3 protein is CASSPGVMWVDYTF. As DNA, the CDR3 is TGTGCCAGCAGCCCAGGGGTGATGTGGGTCGACTACACCTTC.

This chain links TRBV4-2 with TRBJ2-5; D ambiguous. Germline V CDR1 and CDR2: LGHNA, YNFKEQ. The CDR3 loop spans 13 amino acids. V lost 0 bases, J lost 4 bases, and 6 bases lay in between. The CDR3 sequence: CASSQDHGETQYF. The CDR3 region has the DNA TGTGCCAGCAGCCAAGATCATGGAGAGACCCAGTACTTC.

This sequence joins TRBV5-4 and TRBJ2-7, with 7 nucleotides matching TRBD1. The CDR3 covers 13 residues. Germline V CDR1 and CDR2: SGHNT, YYREEE (reference sequence). J lost 5 bases, V lost 4 bases, and 6 bases had no gene match. This CDR3 is CASSPDRVHEQYF. The CDR3, as DNA: TGTGCCAGCAGCCCAGACAGGGTACACGAGCAGTACTTC.